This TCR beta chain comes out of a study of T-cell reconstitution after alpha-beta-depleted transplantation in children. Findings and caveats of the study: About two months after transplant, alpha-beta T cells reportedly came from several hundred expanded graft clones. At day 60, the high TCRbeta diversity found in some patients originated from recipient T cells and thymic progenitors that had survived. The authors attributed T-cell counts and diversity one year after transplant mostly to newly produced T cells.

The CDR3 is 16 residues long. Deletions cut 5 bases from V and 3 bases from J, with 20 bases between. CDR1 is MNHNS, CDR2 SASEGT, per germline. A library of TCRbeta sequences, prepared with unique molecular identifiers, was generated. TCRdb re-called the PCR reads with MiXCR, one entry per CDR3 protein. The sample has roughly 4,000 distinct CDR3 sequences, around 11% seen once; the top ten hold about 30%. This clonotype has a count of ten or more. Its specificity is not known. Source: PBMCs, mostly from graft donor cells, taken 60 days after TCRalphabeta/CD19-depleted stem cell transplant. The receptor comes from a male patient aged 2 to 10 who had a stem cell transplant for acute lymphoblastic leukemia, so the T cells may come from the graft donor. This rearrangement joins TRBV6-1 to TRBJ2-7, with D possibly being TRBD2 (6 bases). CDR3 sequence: CASSLSRDSGFYEQYF. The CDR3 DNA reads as TGTGCCAGCAGTCTATCCCGGGACTCAGGATTCTACGAGCAGTACTTC.